Following are 26 T cell receptor beta chains from one sample sequenced in a study of cytomegalovirus exposure and HLA in healthy donors. Using immunoSEQ multiplex PCR, the repertoire was profiled, and TCRdb retains in-frame clones only, with some absent. The sample contains some 60,000 clones, approximately 96% of which appear only once. The source material was PBMCs. The receptors derive from a man between 18 and 29 years old in good health and CMV-seronegative.

CDR3 DNA: TGCGCCAGCAGCCGAGGGACAGAGTCGTTGTCAGAGACCCAGTACTTC. As protein: CASSRGTESLSETQYF. V gene TRBV4-1 combines with J gene TRBJ2-5; 7 bases fit TRBD1. The germline V gene has CDR1 MGHRA and CDR2 YSYEKL. This CDR3 region has 16 residues. J was trimmed by 4 bases and V by 4 bases; bases with no gene match: 12.

The J gene is TRBJ1-2, the V gene TRBV11-2; D is possibly TRBD1 (5 bases). The CDR3 runs 13 residues. V was clipped by 5 bases and J by 5 bases, with 12 bases between them. Germline CDR1 is SGHAT and CDR2 is FQNNGV. CDR3: CASSAGVGYGYTF. The CDR3 region has the DNA TGTGCCAGCAGCGCGGGGGTGGGGTATGGCTACACCTTC.

The V and J genes are TRBV4-3 and TRBJ2-7, with 7 nucleotides matching TRBD1. J gave up 5 bases and V 7 bases, and 8 bases lay outside the gene matches. This CDR3 comprises 13 residues. The germline CDR1 and CDR2 sequences are LGHNA and YSLEER. DNA of the CDR3: TGCGCCAGCAATGAGACAGGGAGCCACGAGCAGTACTTC. Its protein product is CASNETGSHEQYF.

This chain links TRBV6-6 with TRBJ2-1, with 12 bases that match TRBD2. In germline, CDR1 is MNHNY, CDR2 SVGAGI (reference sequence). The CDR3 runs 15 residues. With 5 bases clipped from V and 8 bases from J, the junction kept 7 bases outside the gene matches. The CDR3 region has the DNA TGTGCCAGCAGTCGACAGACTAGCGGGAGTCATGAGCAGTTCTTC. Its translation is CASSRQTSGSHEQFF.

This chain links TRBV7-9 with TRBJ2-3, with 9 bases lining up with TRBD1. This CDR3 is built from 16 residues. V dropped 5 bases and J dropped 0; count of bases not matched to a gene: 6. Germline loops: CDR1 SEHNR, CDR2 FQNEAQ (reference sequence). The CDR3 nucleotides read TGTGCCAGCAGCAAAGGGACAGGGCCTAGCACAGATACGCAGTATTTT. Translating it yields CASSKGTGPSTDTQYF.

J is TRBJ2-7 and V is TRBV7-2, with 7 bases fitting TRBD2. With 8 bases clipped from V and 4 bases from J, the junction kept 5 bases outside the gene matches. Germline values: CDR1 SGHTA, CDR2 FQGNSA. The CDR3 has 12 residues. This CDR3 reads CASGTTPYEQYF. As DNA, the CDR3 is TGTGCCAGCGGGACTACTCCTTACGAGCAGTACTTC.

This chain links TRBV4-1 with TRBJ2-3; 9 nucleotides agree with TRBD2. This CDR3 is 15 amino acids long. Germline values: CDR1 MGHRA, CDR2 YSYEKL. V lost 1 base and J lost 6; bases outside the gene matches: 5. For the CDR3, the DNA is TGCGCCAGCAGCCAAGGAATAGCGGGAGACGATACGCAGTATTTT. Translating it yields CASSQGIAGDDTQYF.

The chain carries TRBV2 and TRBJ2-7, with D maybe TRBD2 (5 bases). Germline values: CDR1 SNHLY, CDR2 FYNNEI. This CDR3 spans 13 amino acids. The germline V and J ends were trimmed by 3 bases and 1 base, with 7 bases remaining between them. The CDR3 coding sequence is TGTGCCAGCAGTGACCCGGGGTCCTACGAGCAGTACTTC. Its translation is CASSDPGSYEQYF. The full variable domain, rest sourced from reference TRBV2 and TRBJ2-7, is EPEVTQTPSHQVTQMGQEVILRCVPISNHLYFYWYRQILGQKVEFLVSFYNNEISEKSEIFDDQFSVERPDGSNFTLKIRSTKLEDSAMYFCASSDPGSYEQYFGPGTRLTVT.

This chain connects TRBV6-1 to TRBJ2-1; TRBD2 matches at 10 bases. The CDR3 runs to 15 residues. V was pared by 1 base and J by 6 bases, with 3 bases of the junction left unmatched. The germline gives CDR1 MNHNS, CDR2 SASEGT. CDR3 in amino acids: CASSEGASGSNEQFF. In nucleotides, the CDR3 is TGTGCCAGCAGTGAAGGGGCTAGCGGGAGCAATGAGCAGTTCTTC.

The chain links TRBV7-2 to TRBJ2-7; 11 nucleotides line up with TRBD1. Trimming cost V 2 bases and J 5 bases; bases outside gene matches: 5. The CDR3 covers 15 residues. The germline V gene encodes CDR1 SGHTA and CDR2 FQGNSA. The CDR3 nucleotides read TGTGCCAGCAGCTTACCGGACAGGGGGCACCACGAGCAGTACTTC. Protein sequence: CASSLPDRGHHEQYF.

The chain employs TRBV7-9 and TRBJ1-1; TRBD1 matches at 8 bases. Germline V gene sequence: CDR1 SEHNR, CDR2 FQNEAQ (reference sequence). With V trimmed by 4 bases and J by 11 bases, 12 bases remained unmatched. The CDR3 runs 14 residues. In DNA form, the CDR3 reads TGTGCCAGCAGCTCCATTGCGGGACAGGCTCTTGCTTTCTTT. Its translation is CASSSIAGQALAFF.

The V and J genes are TRBV30 and TRBJ1-5; 7 bases line up with TRBD1. Germline V gives CDR1 GTSNPN, CDR2 SVGIG (reference sequence). V gave up 1 base and J gave up 4 bases; unmatched junction bases: 7. CDR3 length: 15 amino acids. The CDR3 region has the DNA TGTGCCTGGAGTGAGACAGGGAGGTATAATCAGCCCCAGCATTTT. Protein product: CAWSETGRYNQPQHF.

The CDR3 region has the DNA TGTGCCAGCAGTTTATTACAGGGGGCCTACGAGCAGTACTTC. Its protein product is CASSLLQGAYEQYF. The chain is built from TRBV28 and TRBJ2-7; 8 bases are a match to TRBD1. Germline trimming cut 1 base from V and 2 bases from J; bases unmatched to any gene: 1. CDR3 length equals 14 residues. CDR1 MDHEN and CDR2 SYDVKM come from the germline V gene.

This clone was counted a single time. The chain uses TRBV5-1 and TRBJ2-7; D may be TRBD1 (5 bases). Looked up from germline, CDR1 is SGHRS and CDR2 is YFSETQ. CDR3 length: 14 residues. Trimming cost V 7 bases and J 3 bases, with 17 bases left between them. Written as DNA, the CDR3 is TGCGCCAGCCCTCAAGGACAACCATACTACGAGCAGTACTTC. Residues: CASPQGQPYYEQYF.

J is TRBJ2-7 and V is TRBV28, with 10 bases lining up with TRBD2. V gave up 5 bases and J gave up 2 bases; unmatched junction bases: 6. The CDR3 runs 15 residues. Germline values: CDR1 MDHEN, CDR2 SYDVKM. CDR3 amino acids: CASSRTSGFTYEQYF. In DNA form, the CDR3 reads TGTGCCAGCAGTCGGACTAGCGGTTTTACCTACGAGCAGTACTTC.

V usage is TRBV27 and J usage is TRBJ1-1; no clear D gene. The germline CDR1 and CDR2 sequences are MNHEY and SMNVEV (reference sequence). The V end was cut by 8 bases, the J end by 6 bases, with 10 bases between. The CDR3 runs to 11 residues. In nucleotides, the CDR3 is TGTGCCAGCCAATCCCCAGCTGAAGCTTTCTTT. Translated: CASQSPAEAFF.

This chain joins TRBV5-1 and TRBJ2-3, with 9 bases identical to TRBD1. The V gene's germline CDR1 is SGHRS and CDR2 YFSETQ. After removal of 0 bases from V and 6 bases from J, the junction contained 5 bases not matched to a gene. The CDR3 contains 15 residues. For the CDR3, the DNA is TGCGCCAGCAGCTTGGCACAGGGGGCAGGCGATACGCAGTATTTT. Protein product: CASSLAQGAGDTQYF. The full variable domain, with the rest looked up from reference TRBV5-1 and TRBJ2-3, is KAGVTQTPRYLIKTRGQQVTLSCSPISGHRSVSWYQQTPGQGLQFLFEYFSETQRNKGNFPGRFSGRQFSNSRSEMNVSTLELGDSALYLCASSLAQGAGDTQYFGPGTRLTVL.

The CDR3, as DNA: TGTGCCAGCAGACTACTCGGACATAACACTGAAGCTTTCTTT. As protein: CASRLLGHNTEAFF. The chain combines TRBV28 with TRBJ1-1; TRBD1 is a possible D gene (5 bases). The germline V and J ends were trimmed by 6 bases and 2 bases, with 13 bases remaining between them. The CDR3 totals 14 residues. Germline V lookup: CDR1 MDHEN, CDR2 SYDVKM.

J is TRBJ2-5 and V is TRBV7-9; 10 bases map to TRBD1. CDR3 size: 15 residues. Germline V lookup: CDR1 SEHNR, CDR2 FQNEAQ (reference sequence). The V and J ends lost 4 bases and 4 bases, in that order; junction bases with no gene match: 6. This CDR3 reads CASSSMDRGGETQYF. The CDR3 nucleotides read TGTGCCAGCAGCTCAATGGACAGGGGGGGAGAGACCCAGTACTTC.

This chain uses TRBV5-1 with TRBJ2-1; 7 bases agree with TRBD2. V shed 4 bases, J shed 0 bases, and the junction held 4 bases outside the gene matches. Germline-derived CDR1 and CDR2 are SGHRS and YFSETQ. This CDR3 contains 15 residues. The CDR3 loop is CASSLGRSSYNEQFF. The CDR3 DNA sequence: TGCGCCAGCAGCCTCGGGAGGAGCTCCTACAATGAGCAGTTCTTC.

This clone was detected only once. This chain connects TRBV7-2 to TRBJ2-1, with TRBD2 identical over 8 bases. CDR3 size: 15 residues. In germline, CDR1 is SGHTA, CDR2 FQGNSA. J lost 7 bases, V lost 5 bases, and 10 bases had no gene match. CDR3 residues: CASSLWGGRSNEQFF. CDR3 DNA sequence: TGTGCCAGCAGCCTATGGGGCGGGAGGTCGAATGAGCAGTTCTTC.

This clone was seen a single time. CDR3 sequence: CASRQFDRGMAKNIQYF. Here the CDR3 DNA reads TGTGCCAGCAGGCAATTTGACAGGGGGATGGCCAAAAACATTCAGTACTTC. The chain couples TRBV28 to TRBJ2-4, with TRBD1 matching 9 bases. Germline V gene lookup returns CDR1 MDHEN and CDR2 SYDVKM. V lost 6 bases, J lost 1 base, and 10 bases stayed unmatched. The CDR3 totals 17 residues.

The chain uses TRBV28 and TRBJ1-1; 7 nucleotides match TRBD1. Germline CDR1 and CDR2: MDHEN and SYDVKM. The CDR3 is 13 amino acids. V shed 4 bases, J shed 4 bases, and the junction held 3 bases outside the gene matches. CDR3 DNA: TGTGCCAGCAGTTCTGACAGGGCCACTGAAGCTTTCTTT. Protein product: CASSSDRATEAFF.

In DNA, the CDR3 is TGTGCCAGCAGTTACCGGGGAAACACCGGGGAGCTGTTTTTT. It translates to CASSYRGNTGELFF. This chain links TRBV6-5 with TRBJ2-2; possible D gene TRBD2, 5 bases. CDR1 is MNHEY, CDR2 SVGAGI, per germline. The V end was cut by 2 bases, the J end by 2 bases, with 6 bases between. This CDR3 spans 14 amino acids.

V and J are TRBV11-2 and TRBJ2-3; 9 bases are shared with TRBD2. The trim removed 2 bases at V and 3 bases at J, leaving 3 bases unmatched. CDR3 length: 15 residues. Germline V gives CDR1 SGHAT, CDR2 FQNNGV. CDR3 nucleotide sequence: TGTGCCAGCAGCTTATCGGCGGGAGGGACAGATACGCAGTATTTT. It translates to CASSLSAGGTDTQYF.

This chain joins TRBV25-1 and TRBJ2-7, with 7 bases matching TRBD2. In germline, CDR1 is MGHDK, CDR2 SYGVNS. The CDR3 is 15 amino acids. V lost 4 bases and J lost 2; bases outside the gene matches: 8. CDR3 loop: CASSGGGSRAYEQYF. The CDR3 DNA sequence: TGTGCCAGCAGTGGAGGCGGGAGTCGGGCCTACGAGCAGTACTTC.